This T cell receptor beta chain comes out of a study of response to subunit inactivated influenza vaccine. Study-level points and caveats: Few additional T cells are recruited per seasonal influenza vaccination, authors suggested.

Notes on this clonotype: What it recognizes is unknown.

One entry per CDR3 protein, called by TCRdb with MiXCR from the RT-PCR reads. The table has just under 550,000 distinct CDR3 sequences, approximately 20% seen once. This same sample was also part of a study on T cells expressing NK-cell markers. According to that study: TCR beta libraries carry UMIs added by 5'RACE template switching. The sequencing cohort of eight donors included seven HCMV-seropositive individuals and one seronegative individual. Dominant NKG2C+ clonotypes in five or six donors made up roughly 1.0-7.0% of CD8+ T cells. Where several donors were concerned, these clonotypes also led the CD3+CD56-NKG2C+ fraction.

This TCR derives from a man aged 45 to 65 who received an inactivated influenza vaccine. Sample: CD4+ T cells sorted from PBMCs, taken 11 to 12 days after vaccination.

CDR3 sequence: CASSRSGTESYEQYF. The DNA for the CDR3 is TGTGCCAGCAGTCGCTCCGGGACAGAAAGCTACGAGCAGTACTTC. V usage is TRBV7-2 and J usage is TRBJ2-7; 7 positions agree with TRBD1. Trimming removed 6 bases from V and 3 bases from J; junction bases left unmatched: 11. The CDR3 contains 15 residues. CDR1 and CDR2 from the germline V gene are SGHTA and FQGNSA.